The clone carrying this TCR beta chain was counted a few times. The data belong to a study of blood T cell repertoires in COVID-19. In the study overall: Whether acute or convalescent, the COVID-19 samples came from the United States, Italy and Spain.

Assay used: immunoSEQ multiplex PCR; TCRdb lists only in-frame clones, some missing. The sample consists of under 200,000 clones, 75% to 90% of them appearing once. Trimming pared 1 base from V and 3 bases from J, leaving 8 bases between. The CDR3 is made up of 15 amino acids. CDR1 and CDR2 from the germline V gene are SGHRS and YFSETQ. This TCR was recovered from a woman younger than 30 who had recovered from COVID-19. V is TRBV5-1 and J is TRBJ1-6, with D uncertain. Sample: PBMCs or T cells enriched from blood (not recorded which). In DNA, the CDR3 is TGCGCCAGCAGCTTGAGTCAGAACTATAATTCACCCCTCCACTTT. Its protein is CASSLSQNYNSPLHF.